This T cell receptor beta chain was retrieved from a study of blood T cell repertoires in COVID-19. Across the study: From the United States, Italy and Spain came samples of acute and convalescent COVID-19.

Clones were sequenced by immunoSEQ multiplex PCR, and TCRdb holds only the in-frame ones, with some missing. The sample consists of roughly 100,000 clones, 80% to 90% of them appearing once. Germline lookup yields CDR1 LNHNV and CDR2 YYDKDF (reference sequence). The CDR3 consists of 13 residues. V lost 0 bases and J 7 bases, leaving 7 bases between the germline ends. This sequence originates from a human donor in a cohort sampled during active COVID-19. The chain couples TRBV15 to TRBJ1-5; D unresolved. Sample: peripheral blood. The CDR3 DNA is TGTGCCACCAGCAGAGAGTTAGAGCAGCCCCAGCATTTT. Translating it yields CATSRELEQPQHF.